In this sample, the clone carrying this T cell receptor beta chain turned up once. The antigen remains unidentified. This CDR3 is also generated by other DNA sequences in the sample. This entry belongs to a study of shared clonotypes between healthy human individuals. General study points: Clonotypes which were not shared had lower generation probabilities than clonotypes that all four donors shared.

Method: immunoSEQ multiplex PCR; TCRdb's copy keeps in-frame clones and lacks some. The sample lists millions of clones, 85% to 95% occurring once. The donors, all of them Caucasian adults, lived in Nashville, Tennessee. Germline loops: CDR1 SGHRS, CDR2 YFSETQ. CDR3 size: 13 residues. Trimming shortened V by 8 bases and J by 0 bases, and 6 bases separated the two germline ends. The clonotype was recovered from a man aged 18-30 years in good health. Sample: naive CD4+ T cells sorted from blood. Subset indicated: CD45RA+ positively selected. The chain uses TRBV5-1 and TRBJ2-6; D possibly corresponds to TRBD1 (5 bases). DNA for the CDR3: TGCGCCAGTAGGGGCTCTGGGGCCAACGTCCTGACTTTC. It codes for CASRGSGANVLTF.